This TCR beta chain was sequenced in a study of control samples from healthy donors and cancer patients. Clones were read by immunoSEQ multiplex PCR, and TCRdb kept only the in-frame ones, dropping some. The table includes 150,000 to 200,000 clones, 90% detected once. V was clipped by 4 bases and J by 3 bases, with 9 bases between them. Germline V gene lookup returns CDR1 LNHDA and CDR2 SQIVND (reference sequence). CDR3 length: 13 amino acids. The receptor was derived from a woman aged 50 to 60 in good health. This chain uses TRBV19 with TRBJ1-1; D is unclear. Sequenced material: blood. The CDR3 DNA reads TGTGCCAGTAGTAGAGATGAGTACACTGAAGCTTTCTTT. Amino acid sequence: CASSRDEYTEAFF.